This T cell receptor beta chain was recorded in a study of blood T cells in healthy people across ages. A second about 6 to 12 cycle PCR used barcoded and J-beta primers. MiXCR was run by TCRdb on the 5' RACE reads, yielding one entry per CDR3 protein. The sample lists roughly 680,000 distinct CDR3 sequences, around 21% seen once, with 3% to 4% in the top ten. This clonotype was counted a few times. Its antigen is as yet unknown. Germline values: CDR1 DFQATT, CDR2 SNEGSKA (reference sequence). The length of the CDR3 is 13 residues. V was pared by 6 bases and J by 2 bases, with 12 bases between. Regarding the study as a whole: Compared with aged donors, long-lived donors showed fewer expanded clones, suggesting selection.

The clonotype comes from a man aged 70-80 years in good health. Specimen: blood. V is TRBV20-1 and J is TRBJ2-3, with D maybe TRBD2 (6 bases). Here the CDR3 DNA reads TGCAGTGCAAACAGCGGGTTCACAGATACGCAGTATTTT. It is translated as CSANSGFTDTQYF.